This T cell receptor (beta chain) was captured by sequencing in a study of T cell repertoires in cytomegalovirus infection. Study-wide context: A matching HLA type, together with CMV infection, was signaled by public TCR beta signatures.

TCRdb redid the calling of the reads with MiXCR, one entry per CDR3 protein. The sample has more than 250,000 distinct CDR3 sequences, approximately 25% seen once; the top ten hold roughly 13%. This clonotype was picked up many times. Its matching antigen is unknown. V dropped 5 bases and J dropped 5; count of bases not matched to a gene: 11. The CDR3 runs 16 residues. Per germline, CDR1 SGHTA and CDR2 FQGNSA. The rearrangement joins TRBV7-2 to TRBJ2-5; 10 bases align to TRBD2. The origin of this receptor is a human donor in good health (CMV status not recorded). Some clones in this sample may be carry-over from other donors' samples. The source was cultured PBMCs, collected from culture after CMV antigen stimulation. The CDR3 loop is CASSTVHYSGRETQYF. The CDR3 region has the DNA TGTGCCAGCAGCACAGTCCATTATAGCGGGAGGGAGACCCAGTACTTC.